The clone carrying this TCR beta chain was detected once. Profiling relied on immunoSEQ multiplex PCR, and the TCRdb table lists in-frame clones only, not all of them. The sample includes more than 2 million clones, around 95% of them seen just once. V lost 0 bases, J lost 7 bases, and 22 bases lay in between. Per the germline V gene, CDR1 is SGHRS and CDR2 is YFSETQ. The CDR3 is 17 amino acids. Donors were healthy HIV-negative adults without recently reported acute infections or vaccinations. The source of the sample is a study of shared clonotypes between healthy human individuals. Across the study: Used for every donor were three CD4 naive, three CD4 memory, two CD8 naive and one CD8 memory plate.

The TCR was taken from a young man in good health. The chain links TRBV5-1 to TRBJ1-2, with a tentative D call TRBD1 (5 bases). The sample consisted of naive CD4+ T cells sorted from blood. The subset: CD45RA+ positively selected. The CDR3 loop is CASSLGRIRGGLAGYTF. The CDR3 DNA is TGCGCCAGCAGCTTGGGCCGTATAAGGGGAGGATTAGCTGGCTACACCTTC.